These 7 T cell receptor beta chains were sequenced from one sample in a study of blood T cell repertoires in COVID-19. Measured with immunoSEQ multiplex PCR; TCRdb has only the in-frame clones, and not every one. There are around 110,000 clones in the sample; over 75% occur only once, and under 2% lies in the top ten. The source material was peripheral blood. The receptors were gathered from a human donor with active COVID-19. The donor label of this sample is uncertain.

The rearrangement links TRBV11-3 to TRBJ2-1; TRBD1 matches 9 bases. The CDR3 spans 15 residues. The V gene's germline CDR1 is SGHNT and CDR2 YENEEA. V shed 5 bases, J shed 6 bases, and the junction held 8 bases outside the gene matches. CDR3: CASSPSGTGRNEQFF. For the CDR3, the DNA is TGTGCCAGCAGCCCATCCGGGACAGGGCGCAATGAGCAGTTCTTC.

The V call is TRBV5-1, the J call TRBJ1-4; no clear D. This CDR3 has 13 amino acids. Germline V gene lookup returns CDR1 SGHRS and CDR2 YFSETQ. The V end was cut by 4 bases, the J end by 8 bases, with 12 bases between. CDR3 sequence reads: CASSKGGLEKLFF. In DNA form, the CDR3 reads TGCGCCAGCAGCAAGGGAGGTTTAGAAAAACTGTTTTTT.

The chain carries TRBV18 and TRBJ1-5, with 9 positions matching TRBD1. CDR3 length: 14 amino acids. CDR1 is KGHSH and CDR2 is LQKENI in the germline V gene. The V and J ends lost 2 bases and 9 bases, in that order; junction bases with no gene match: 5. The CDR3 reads CASSPDRGARPQHF. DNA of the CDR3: TGTGCCAGCTCACCAGACAGGGGGGCAAGGCCCCAGCATTTT.

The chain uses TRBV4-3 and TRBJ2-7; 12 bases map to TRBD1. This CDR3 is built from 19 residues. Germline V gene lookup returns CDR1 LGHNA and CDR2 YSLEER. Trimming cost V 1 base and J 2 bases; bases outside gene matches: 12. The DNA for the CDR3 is TGCGCCAGCAGCCAAGGCCTAGGGACAGGGGGCCCTGGGACCTACGAGCAGTACTTC. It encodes CASSQGLGTGGPGTYEQYF.

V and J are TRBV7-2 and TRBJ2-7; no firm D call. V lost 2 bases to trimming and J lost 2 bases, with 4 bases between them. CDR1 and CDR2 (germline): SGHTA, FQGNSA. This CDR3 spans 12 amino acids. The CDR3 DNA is TGTGCCAGCAGCTTACCAACCTACGAGCAGTACTTC. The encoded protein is CASSLPTYEQYF.

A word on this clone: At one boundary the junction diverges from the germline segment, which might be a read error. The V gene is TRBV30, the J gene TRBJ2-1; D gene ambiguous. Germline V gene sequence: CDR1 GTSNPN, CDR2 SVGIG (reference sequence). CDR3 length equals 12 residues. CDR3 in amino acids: CAWSVGYSEQFF. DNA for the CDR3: TGTGCCTGGAGTGTAGGCTACAGTGAGCAGTTCTTC.

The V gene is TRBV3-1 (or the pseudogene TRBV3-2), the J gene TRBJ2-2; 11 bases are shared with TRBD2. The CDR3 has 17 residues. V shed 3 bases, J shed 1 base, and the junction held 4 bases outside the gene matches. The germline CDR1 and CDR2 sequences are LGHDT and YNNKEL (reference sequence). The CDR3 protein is CASSQAGTSGNTGELFF. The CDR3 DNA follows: TGTGCCAGCAGCCAGGCCGGGACTAGCGGGAACACCGGGGAGCTGTTTTTT.